The present T cell receptor (beta chain) was sequenced within a study of vaccination effects on CD4 cells after COVID-19 (dated by TCRdb to 2022 to 2024). With regard to the full study: In the ViraFEST assay, PBMC were stimulated with viral peptide pools, and TCR sequencing was then used to find antigen-specific CD4+ T cell clonotypes based on their expansion. Each participant received two doses of an mRNA SARS-CoV-2 vaccine, either BNT162b2 or mRNA-1273. Each well held two million PBMC cultured in IMDM containing about 5.5% human AB serum, 9.5 to 10 IU/ml IL-2 and gentamicin, along with roughly 10 ug/ml peptides. SARS-CoV-2 spike-specific CD4+ TCR repertoires were compared before and after mRNA vaccination in COVID-19 convalescent patients and in infection-naive vaccine recipients. Altogether, around eleven COVID-19 convalescent patients and a few SARS-CoV-2-naive healthy vaccine recipients made up the full study. Cultures from other donors in the study were sequenced using the Oncomine TCR Beta short-read assay on an Illumina iSeq 100. The full study reports these points: Both infection-induced and vaccine-induced clones contracted markedly at late post-vaccination timepoints, which is consistent with waning T cell responses. Among healthy vaccine recipients, nearly all vaccine-induced clones were SARS-CoV-2 mono-reactive, and only 1 of 255 was cross-reactive with common cold coronaviruses. The study was limited by a small number of convalescent patients and lacked early post-infection timepoints.

Library preparation employed the immunoSEQ multiplex PCR assay. TCR beta CDR3 sequencing was performed on DNA from the cultured, isolated CD4+ T cells. The original pipeline was this. Non-productive TCR sequences were removed, reads were trimmed to the CDR3 region, and CDR3s of at least 7 amino acids were retained. Antigen-specific clonotypes were identified with the MANAFEST web app by comparing expansion in peptide wells against reference cultures. Positive clones required FDR<0.05 expansion versus reference and all other wells, odds ratio above 5, and frequency above 0.1% in two replicate wells. Cross-reactive clonotypes were defined as significantly expanded in SARS-CoV-2 spike wells and in at least one common cold coronavirus spike condition. Levenshtein distance calculated with the stringdist R package was used to assess CDR3 similarity, and unrooted trees were constructed with ape in R 3.6.1. TCRdb stores this immuneACCESS table with in-frame sequences only. Part of the clones is absent; in the studies checked, under half of the shortfall reflects unresolved V genes, and no reason is known for the rest. Clone size and V and J calls were adopted from that table, with D and trimming inferred from the DNA. Present in this sample are about 48,000 clones, approximately 61% of which were seen just once. 5% to 6.5% of the sample is in the top ten clones.

On this clone itself: This receptor's antigen is unknown. One base away there is no much larger clone; base qualities are not given.

Germline trimming: 6 bases from V, 8 bases from J; junction bases outside gene matches: 6. Measured from the cysteine to the phenylalanine, the CDR3 is 13 residues long. Only the CDR3 DNA is retained, 39 bases long and in frame from the first base. The germline V gene (reference sequence) gives CDR1 as MNHEY and CDR2 as SMNVEV. After more than 9 days of culture, CD4+ T cells were isolated with the EasySep CD4+ T cell isolation kit. The absence of prior SARS-CoV-2 infection in healthy vaccine recipients was confirmed by negative nucleocapsid antibodies before and after vaccination. On days 3 and 7, half of the culture medium was replaced with fresh IL-2-containing medium. Unless noted otherwise, every peptide stimulation condition was grown in triplicate wells. PBMC were separated from whole blood using Ficoll-Paque Plus gradient centrifugation and were then either cryopreserved at -140C or used fresh. The QIAamp micro DNA kit was used to extract genomic DNA from the cultured CD4+ T cells.

Recombination connected TRBV27 to TRBJ2-1; the central 8 bases match TRBD1. The source material was CD4+ T cells from PBMCs cultured without peptide, sampled before COVID-19 vaccination. The receptor comes from a human donor who received a COVID-19 vaccine. The sequenced DNA: TGTGCCAGCAGCCTACAGGGGGGCGATGAGCAGTTCTTC. It codes for CASSLQGGDEQFF.